These 8 T cell receptor beta chains originate from one sample sequenced in a study of blood T cell repertoires in COVID-19. Sequencing was performed with immunoSEQ multiplex PCR; in TCRdb, only in-frame clones are kept and a portion is missing. The table lists 140,000 to 150,000 clones, about 87% of them singletons, with roughly 2.5% in the top ten. Material: peripheral blood. The receptors come from a human donor with COVID-19, enrolled during active disease. The donor label of this sample is uncertain.

The gene calls are TRBV5-4 and TRBJ1-1, with D possibly matching TRBD1 (6 bases). The CDR3 loop spans 18 amino acids. Germline values: CDR1 SGHNT, CDR2 YYREEE (reference sequence). With 4 bases removed from V and 0 bases from J, the gap between germline ends came to 22 bases. The CDR3 here is CASSPVPYVTGMNTEAFF. The CDR3 DNA is TGTGCCAGCAGCCCTGTACCCTACGTAACAGGGATGAACACTGAAGCTTTCTTT. The full variable domain, completed using reference TRBV5-4 and TRBJ1-1, is ETGVTQSPTHLIKTRGQQVTLRCSSQSGHNTVSWYQQALGQGPQFIFQYYREEENGRGNFPPRFSGLQFPNYSSELNVNALELDDSALYLCASSPVPYVTGMNTEAFFGQGTRLTVV.

The sample holds a few counts of this clone. The rearrangement uses TRBV5-4 and TRBJ1-1; 11 bases are shared with TRBD1. This CDR3 has 14 amino acids. The germline gives CDR1 SGHNT, CDR2 YYREEE (reference sequence). Trimming removed 4 bases from V and 2 bases from J; junction bases left unmatched: 1. The CDR3 DNA reads as TGTGCCAGCAGCAGGACAGGGGGCAACACTGAAGCTTTCTTT. Protein sequence: CASSRTGGNTEAFF.

The J gene is TRBJ2-5, the V gene TRBV5-1, with TRBD2 identical over 7 bases. CDR1 is SGHRS, CDR2 YFSETQ, per germline. The junction had 2 bases not matched to a gene; V was cut back by 2 bases and J by 1 base. CDR3 length: 14 amino acids. CDR3 nucleotides: TGCGCCAGCAGCTTAGAGCGGGGCCAAGAGACCCAGTACTTC. The encoded protein is CASSLERGQETQYF.

The CDR3 coding sequence is TGTGCCAGCACGAGATACACAGATACGCAGTATTTT. Translation gives CASTRYTDTQYF. The V and J genes are TRBV21-1 and TRBJ2-3; the DNA was not compared with TRBD2, the D call given in the table. TRBV21-1 is a pseudogene locus. The CDR3 length is 12 residues.

In its sample, this clone was seen once. Here the CDR3 DNA reads TGTGCCAGCTCAACTGAACGACAGGGGCGCACCACTGAAGCTTTCTTT. Amino acid sequence: CASSTERQGRTTEAFF. The chain employs TRBV9 and TRBJ1-1; 8 bases are a match to TRBD1. There are 16 residues in the CDR3. After removal of 7 bases from V and 4 bases from J, the junction contained 15 bases not matched to a gene. Germline values: CDR1 SGDLS, CDR2 YYNGEE.

The V call is TRBV19, the J call TRBJ1-5, with D unresolved. The CDR3 runs to 14 residues. Germline assignment: CDR1 LNHDA and CDR2 SQIVND (reference sequence). Trimming shortened V by 6 bases and J by 4 bases, and 13 bases separated the two germline ends. The CDR3: CASSSREVNQPQHF. The CDR3 nucleotides read TGTGCCAGTAGCTCCCGGGAGGTAAATCAGCCCCAGCATTTT. Supplemented by reference TRBV19 and TRBJ1-5, the full variable domain reads DGGITQSPKYLFRKEGQNVTLSCEQNLNHDAMYWYRQDPGQGLRLIYYSQIVNDFQKGDIAEGYSVSREKKESFPLTVTSAQKNPTAFYLCASSSREVNQPQHFGDGTRLSIL.

Note on this clone: Other DNA sequences in the same sample also yield this CDR3. The rearrangement joins TRBV18 to TRBJ2-7; maybe TRBD2 (5 bases). CDR1 is KGHSH and CDR2 is LQKENI in the germline V gene. The CDR3 consists of 12 residues. V was shortened by 3 bases and J by 7 bases, with 10 bases between the two germline ends. CDR3 protein: CASSPERREQYF. The CDR3 region has the DNA TGTGCCAGCTCACCTGAGAGGAGGGAGCAGTACTTC.

V and J are TRBV12-3 or TRBV12-4 and TRBJ2-7; perhaps TRBD2 as D (6 bases). This CDR3 is built from 13 residues. V lost 6 bases, J lost 5 bases, and 14 bases lay in between. The CDR3 spells CASSVTSNHEQYF. In DNA, the CDR3 is TGTGCCAGCAGCGTAACTAGCAACCACGAGCAGTACTTC.